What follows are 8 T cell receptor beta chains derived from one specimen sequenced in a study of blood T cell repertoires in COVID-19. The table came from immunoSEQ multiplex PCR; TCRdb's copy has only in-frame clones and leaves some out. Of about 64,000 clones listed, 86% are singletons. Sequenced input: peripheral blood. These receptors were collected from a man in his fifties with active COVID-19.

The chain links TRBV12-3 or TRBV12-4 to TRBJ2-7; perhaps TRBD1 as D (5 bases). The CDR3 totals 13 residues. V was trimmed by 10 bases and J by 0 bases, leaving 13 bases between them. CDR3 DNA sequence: TGTGCCATCACGACAGCGAACTCCTACGAGCAGTACTTC. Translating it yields CAITTANSYEQYF.

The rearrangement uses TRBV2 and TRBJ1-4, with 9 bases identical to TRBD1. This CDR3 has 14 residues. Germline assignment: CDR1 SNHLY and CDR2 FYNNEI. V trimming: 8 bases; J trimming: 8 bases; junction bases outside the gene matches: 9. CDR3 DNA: TGTGCCAGCCACCGGGACAGGGCTGGGGAAAAACTGTTTTTT. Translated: CASHRDRAGEKLFF.

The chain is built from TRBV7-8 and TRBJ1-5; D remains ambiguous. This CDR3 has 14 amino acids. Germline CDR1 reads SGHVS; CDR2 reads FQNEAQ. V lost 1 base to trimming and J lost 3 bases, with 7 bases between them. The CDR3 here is CASSLEYNNQPQHF. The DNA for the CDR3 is TGTGCCAGCAGCTTAGAGTACAACAATCAGCCCCAGCATTTT.

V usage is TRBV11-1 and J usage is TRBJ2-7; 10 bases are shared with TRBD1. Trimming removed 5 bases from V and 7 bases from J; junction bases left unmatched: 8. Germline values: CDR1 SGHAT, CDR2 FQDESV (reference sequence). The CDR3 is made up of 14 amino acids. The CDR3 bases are TGTGCCAGCAGCCTACTGACAGGGGGCAGTGAGCAGTACTTC. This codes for CASSLLTGGSEQYF.

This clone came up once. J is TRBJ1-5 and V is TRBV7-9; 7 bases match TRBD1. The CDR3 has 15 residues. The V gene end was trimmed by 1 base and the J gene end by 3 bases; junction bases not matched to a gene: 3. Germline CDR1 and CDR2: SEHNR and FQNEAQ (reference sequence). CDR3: CASSLGDSFNQPQHF. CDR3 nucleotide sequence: TGTGCCAGCAGCTTAGGGGACAGCTTCAATCAGCCCCAGCATTTT.

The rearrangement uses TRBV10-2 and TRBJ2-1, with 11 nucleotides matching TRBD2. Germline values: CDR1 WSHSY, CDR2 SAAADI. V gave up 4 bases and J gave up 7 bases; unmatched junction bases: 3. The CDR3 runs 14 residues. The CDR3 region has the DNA TGCGCCAGCAGTGTAGGACTAGCGGGTAATGAGCAGTTCTTC. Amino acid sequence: CASSVGLAGNEQFF.

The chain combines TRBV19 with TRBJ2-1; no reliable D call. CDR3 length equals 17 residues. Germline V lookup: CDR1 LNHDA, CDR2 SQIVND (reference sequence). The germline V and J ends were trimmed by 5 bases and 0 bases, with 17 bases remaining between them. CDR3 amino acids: CASSSRLLPGSYNEQFF. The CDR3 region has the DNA TGTGCCAGTAGTTCGAGACTCCTTCCTGGCTCCTACAATGAGCAGTTCTTC. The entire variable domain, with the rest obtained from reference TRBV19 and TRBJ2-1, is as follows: DGGITQSPKYLFRKEGQNVTLSCEQNLNHDAMYWYRQDPGQGLRLIYYSQIVNDFQKGDIAEGYSVSREKKESFPLTVTSAQKNPTAFYLCASSSRLLPGSYNEQFFGPGTRLTVL.

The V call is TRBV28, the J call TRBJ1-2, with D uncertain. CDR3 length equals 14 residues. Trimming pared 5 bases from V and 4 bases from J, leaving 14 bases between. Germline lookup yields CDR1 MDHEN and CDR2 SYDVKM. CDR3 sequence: CASSPPDTFYGYTF. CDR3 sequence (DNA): TGTGCCAGCAGTCCGCCAGACACGTTCTATGGCTACACCTTC.